This T cell receptor beta chain was documented in a study of T cell responses to AZD1222 COVID-19 vaccine. The study's findings and limits: Once two AZD1222 doses were given, Spike-specific TCR breadth and depth went up. Dominant CD4 TCR responses targeted spike regions 160-218 and 743-854. Within unmutated variant regions lay the reported targets of nearly half of spike-specific TCRs. The study sampled repertoires only after the peak T cell response.

Details on this clone: What it recognizes is unknown.

The protocol was immunoSEQ multiplex PCR, while the TCRdb copy is restricted to in-frame clones and leaves out a portion. The table includes around 140,000 clones, roughly nine tenths detected once. This sequence originates from an adult who received the AZD1222 COVID-19 vaccine. The sample in question was peripheral blood, obtained 28 days after the second AZD1222 dose.

The CDR3 DNA reads as TGTGCCAGTAGTATAGATCCGATGAATTCACGCCCTAGCACAGATACGCAGTATTTT. Protein sequence: CASSIDPMNSRPSTDTQYF. The chain employs TRBV19 and TRBJ2-3; unclear D gene. Germline V gives CDR1 LNHDA, CDR2 SQIVND (reference sequence). The CDR3 extends over 19 amino acids. Trimming pared 0 bases from V and 0 bases from J, leaving 19 bases between. The full variable domain, in which reference TRBV19 and TRBJ2-3 provide the parts outside the CDR3, is DGGITQSPKYLFRKEGQNVTLSCEQNLNHDAMYWYRQDPGQGLRLIYYSQIVNDFQKGDIAEGYSVSREKKESFPLTVTSAQKNPTAFYLCASSIDPMNSRPSTDTQYFGPGTRLTVL.